One sample yielded the 16 T cell receptor beta chains listed below, sequenced in a study of blood T cell repertoires in COVID-19 (TCRdb year 2020). Libraries were prepared through the immunoSEQ multiplex PCR assay. The table comes from immuneACCESS by way of TCRdb, which keeps in-frame sequences with V and J called. Part of the clones is missing from these tables; in studies checked, under half for an unresolved V gene and the rest for unknown reasons. For this sample the table gives about 480,000 clones, of which roughly 89% were detected only once. The ten largest clones capture roughly 4% of the sample. The specimen was peripheral blood. These receptors came from a woman under 40 with acute or convalescent COVID-19.

The J gene is TRBJ2-7, the V gene TRBV9; 7 nucleotides match TRBD1. This CDR3 region has 14 residues. Looked up from germline, CDR1 is SGDLS and CDR2 is YYNGEE. After removal of 0 bases from V and 4 bases from J, the junction contained 4 bases not matched to a gene. The CDR3 nucleotides read TGTGCCAGCAGCGTAGGGGGACAGACTTACGAGCAGTACTTC. This translates into CASSVGGQTYEQYF.

The chain employs TRBV7-8 and TRBJ1-1; unclear D gene. The V end lost 3 bases, the J end lost 1 base, and 9 bases lay between the germline ends. CDR1 is SGHVS, CDR2 FQNEAQ, per germline. This CDR3 spans 14 amino acids. The CDR3 region has the DNA TGTGCCAGCAGCTTCCGGGTGGGGAACACTGAAGCTTTCTTT. It codes for CASSFRVGNTEAFF.

The chain joins TRBV6-5 to TRBJ1-1, with D unresolved. The CDR3 runs to 15 residues. Between the trimmed V and J ends, which lost 0 bases and 6 bases, there was a span of 14 bases. CDR1 is MNHEY, CDR2 SVGAGI, per germline. CDR3 sequence (DNA): TGTGCCAGCAGTTACTCTTCGGGGTCCTCTTCTGAAGCTTTCTTT. This sequence encodes CASSYSSGSSSEAFF.

V is TRBV4-1 and J is TRBJ1-6; D is ambiguous. The CDR3 consists of 15 residues. V was pared by 1 base and J by 10 bases, with 14 bases between. Germline loops: CDR1 MGHRA, CDR2 YSYEKL. The CDR3 sequence: CASSQGRGNGSPLHF. The CDR3 DNA follows: TGCGCCAGCAGCCAAGGACGGGGTAATGGATCACCCCTCCACTTT.

The chain has TRBV6-1 and TRBJ2-1; D ambiguous. Trimming took off 4 bases at V and 0 bases at J, with 13 bases between the two ends. CDR1 and CDR2 from the germline V gene are MNHNS and SASEGT. CDR3 length: 16 amino acids. CDR3 sequence reads: CASSADTVPSYNEQFF. The CDR3 DNA sequence: TGTGCCAGCAGTGCAGATACAGTGCCCTCCTACAATGAGCAGTTCTTC.

The rearrangement joins TRBV11-2 to TRBJ2-1, with TRBD2 matching 9 bases. The CDR3 covers 19 residues. V dropped 0 bases and J dropped 6; count of bases not matched to a gene: 15. From germline, CDR1 is SGHAT and CDR2 FQNNGV. CDR3 DNA sequence: TGTGCCAGCAGCTTAGACTTAGGTTTCGGCGGGGGGGTTAGCAATGAGCAGTTCTTC. Amino acid sequence: CASSLDLGFGGGVSNEQFF.

The rearrangement uses TRBV24-1 and TRBJ2-3, with 12 nucleotides matching TRBD1. V trimming: 4 bases; J trimming: 6 bases; junction bases outside the gene matches: 7. This CDR3 comprises 16 residues. CDR1 is KGHDR and CDR2 is SFDVKD in the germline V gene. Here the CDR3 reads CATSESGTGGVDTQYF. CDR3 in DNA: TGTGCCACCAGTGAATCCGGGACAGGGGGCGTTGATACGCAGTATTTT.

In this sample, this clone turned up a few times. The V call is TRBV30, the J call TRBJ2-7; 10 nucleotides align to TRBD2. Germline CDR1 is GTSNPN and CDR2 is SVGIG (reference sequence). The V segment lost 2 bases and the J segment 4 bases; nucleotides outside the gene matches: 5. This CDR3 spans 14 amino acids. CDR3: CAWSKSGGGYEQYF. The CDR3 DNA follows: TGTGCCTGGAGTAAAAGCGGGGGGGGATACGAGCAGTACTTC.

This clone showed up many times. CDR3 sequence: CASSDWTLPSLHF. DNA of the CDR3: TGTGCCAGCAGTGATTGGACACTTCCATCCCTCCACTTT. V usage is TRBV2 and J usage is TRBJ1-6; tentatively, D is TRBD1 (5 bases). This CDR3 contains 13 residues. The V and J ends lost 3 bases and 14 bases respectively, with 14 bases between them. CDR1 is SNHLY and CDR2 is FYNNEI in the germline V gene.

This clone has a handful of counts. This chain joins TRBV18 and TRBJ1-2; no definite D call. Germline V gene lookup returns CDR1 KGHSH and CDR2 LQKENI. The ends were cut back, 3 bases at V and 2 bases at J, with 7 bases in the middle. The CDR3 consists of 13 residues. The CDR3 loop is CASSPGDNYGYTF. The CDR3 region has the DNA TGTGCCAGCTCACCGGGCGACAACTATGGCTACACCTTC.

The chain has TRBV2 and TRBJ1-2; 7 bases align to TRBD1. Germline-derived CDR1 and CDR2 are SNHLY and FYNNEI. This CDR3 has 13 amino acids. Germline trimming cut 4 bases from V and 6 bases from J; bases unmatched to any gene: 5. The CDR3 here is CASSVGQGDGYTF. Here the CDR3 DNA reads TGTGCCAGCAGTGTGGGGCAGGGGGATGGCTACACCTTC.

This chain uses TRBV5-1 with TRBJ2-3; 8 bases match TRBD2. V dropped 1 base and J dropped 5; count of bases not matched to a gene: 12. There are 17 residues in the CDR3. Germline lookup yields CDR1 SGHRS and CDR2 YFSETQ. CDR3 loop: CASSLSVRGGPGDTQYF. The CDR3 DNA sequence: TGCGCCAGCAGCTTGTCCGTTCGCGGGGGGCCGGGAGATACGCAGTATTTT.

This chain joins TRBV5-1 and TRBJ2-1; 8 nucleotides line up with TRBD2. The V and J ends lost 2 bases and 10 bases, in that order; junction bases with no gene match: 20. The CDR3 sequence is 18 residues long. Germline loops: CDR1 SGHRS, CDR2 YFSETQ. CDR3 nucleotides: TGCGCCAGCAGCTTTATGGTTGGGTCGGGGGGGCTCGTTTCGGAGCAGTTCTTC. As protein: CASSFMVGSGGLVSEQFF.

In regard to this clone: One junction end disagrees with the germline gene, perhaps due to a read error. The V gene is TRBV11-2, the J gene TRBJ1-6, with 8 bases fitting TRBD1. The CDR3 runs 16 residues. CDR1 is SGHAT and CDR2 is FQNNGV in the germline V gene. The CDR3 DNA is TGTGCCAGCAGATTAGCCGGGACAGGTCAAAATTCACCCCTCCACTTT. Its protein is CASRLAGTGQNSPLHF.

This clone was detected only once. The chain couples TRBV5-1 to TRBJ1-3; a possible D gene is TRBD1 (5 bases). V gave up 2 bases and J gave up 4 bases, with 10 bases separating them. Germline lookup yields CDR1 SGHRS and CDR2 YFSETQ. The CDR3 extends over 14 amino acids. The CDR3 sequence is CASSFGQGGNTIYF. Written as DNA, the CDR3 is TGCGCCAGCAGCTTCGGTCAGGGAGGAAACACCATATATTTT.

J is TRBJ1-4 and V is TRBV30; 10 nucleotides match TRBD1. J lost 10 bases, V lost 2 bases, and 4 bases had no gene match. This CDR3 has 13 amino acids. CDR1 is GTSNPN and CDR2 is SVGIG in the germline V gene (reference sequence). CDR3 amino acids: CAWSSRTGGKLFF. CDR3 sequence (DNA): TGTGCCTGGAGTTCTCGGACAGGGGGAAAACTGTTTTTT.